The TCR beta chain described here comes from a study of T cell responses to AZD1222 COVID-19 vaccine. Assay used: immunoSEQ multiplex PCR; TCRdb lists only in-frame clones, some missing. The sample includes roughly 100,000 clones, 84% seen only once; the top ten take more than 15%. The clonotype was recovered from an adult in good health. The sample consisted of peripheral blood, taken on day 0 of AZD1222 vaccination.

The CDR3 loop reads CASRPVHSGNTIYF. CDR3 nucleotides: TGTGCCAGCAGGCCCGTTCACTCTGGAAACACCATATATTTT. This rearrangement joins TRBV2 to TRBJ1-3; D not resolved. V shed 6 bases and J shed 0 bases, with 9 bases lying between them. This CDR3 has 14 amino acids. Germline loops: CDR1 SNHLY, CDR2 FYNNEI.